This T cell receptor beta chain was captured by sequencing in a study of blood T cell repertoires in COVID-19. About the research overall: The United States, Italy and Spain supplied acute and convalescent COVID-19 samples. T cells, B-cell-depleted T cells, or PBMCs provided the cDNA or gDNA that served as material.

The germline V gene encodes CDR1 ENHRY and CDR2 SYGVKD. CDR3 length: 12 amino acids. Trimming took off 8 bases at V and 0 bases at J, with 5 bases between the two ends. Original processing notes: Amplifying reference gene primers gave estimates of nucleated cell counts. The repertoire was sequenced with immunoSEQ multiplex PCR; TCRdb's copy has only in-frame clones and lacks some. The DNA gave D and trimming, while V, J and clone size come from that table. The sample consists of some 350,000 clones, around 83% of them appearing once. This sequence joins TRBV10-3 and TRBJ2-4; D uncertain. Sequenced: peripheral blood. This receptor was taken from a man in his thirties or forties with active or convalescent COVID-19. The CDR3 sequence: CAIFVAKNIQYF. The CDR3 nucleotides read TGTGCCATCTTCGTAGCCAAAAACATTCAGTACTTC.